This paragraph reports one TCR beta chain. Its cognate antigen has yet to be identified. An approximately 2.3 ml peripheral blood sample was drawn into PAXgene tubes per donor and stored at -80°C. Without T cell sorting, total RNA was isolated from whole blood using the PAXgene blood miRNA kit on an automated QIAcube. Deep TCRalpha and TCRbeta repertoire profiling with unique molecular barcoding was performed on peripheral blood of monozygotic twin pairs concordant or discordant for inflammatory bowel disease. For every twin pair, smoking habits were documented, and each individual was categorised as a current, former or never smoker. CDR1 SGHVS and CDR2 FQNEAQ are derived from the germline V gene. The CDR3 runs 15 residues from the cysteine to the phenylalanine. No DNA sequence was recorded. The sample comes from a study of monozygotic twins with inflammatory bowel disease (dated by TCRdb to between 2018 and 2021). With regard to the full study: In total, roughly 30 monozygotic twin pairs made up the full study: 19 Danish pairs, all IBD-discordant, plus nine German pairs, of which four were IBD-concordant and five were IBD-discordant. Disease-associated traits were sought mainly through comparisons between IBD patients and their genetically identical healthy co-twins within discordant pairs. Each individual had, on average, about 151 000 unique TCRalpha sequences and 181 000 unique TCRbeta sequences available for analysis.

Results and caveats for the whole study, not just this receptor: No single strong signal or clonotype linked to IBD turned up in the results, so the idea that one exists was not supported. No difference in repertoire similarity was observed between concordant and discordant twins, possibly owing to limited statistical power. Differing immunosuppressive treatments among patients may have added background noise and inter-individual variability to the repertoires. The analysis was unable to tell apart different T cell subtypes. Measured by the inverse Simpson index, TCRbeta repertoire diversity was lower in IBD patients than in their healthy co-twins. Compared with healthy twins, IBD patients shared fewer clonotypes with other individuals, and the difference was most pronounced in patients with signs of disease activity.

Receptors were amplified or captured by 5' RACE. Preparation of each TCR library used around 3,500 ng of total RNA. For each sample, cDNA synthesis was carried out in eight separate reactions using SMARTScribe reverse transcriptase. During cDNA synthesis, template switching was used to introduce unique molecular identifiers that contained a 6-nucleotide sample barcode. Amplification of TCRalpha and TCRbeta cDNA involved two nested PCRs of around 15 and 9 cycles, and each PCR was followed by bead purification. Before amplification, the cDNA was treated with uracil DNA-glycosylase and purified using the QIAquick PCR purification kit. The second PCR was the step at which Illumina TruSeq-compatible adapters and sample-specific barcodes were added. Library quality and concentration were checked on TapeStation and Qubit, and libraries were pooled at roughly 5.1 ng each. Sequencing of pooled libraries was carried out on an Illumina HiSeq2500 single-index Rapid Run using 2 x 100 bp reads and custom sequencing primers. The original pipeline was this. PCR and sequencing errors were corrected by UMI-based consensus assembly using MiGEC version 1.2.6. MiXCR version 2.1.1 was used for V(D)J alignment, clonotype assembly and CDR3 extraction. Gene usage, clonotype sharing and MAIT/NKT TCR abundance were normalised by analysing the top 1000, 10 000 and 20 000 clonotypes per sample. Diversity was computed as the inverse Simpson index with the vegan R package after downsampling to 27 000 UMIs. Paired Mann-Whitney U tests on discordant twin pairs were used, with Benjamini-Hochberg multiple-testing correction. Following reprocessing of the reads by TCRdb, the data hold one row per CDR3 protein sequence and no DNA is available. Clone size and V and J calls follow TCRdb, not the original study. The table for this sample shows over 200,000 distinct CDR3 sequences. The top ten clonotypes cover roughly 1.5% of the sample.

Sequencing was carried out using blood. The rearrangement joined TRBV7-8 to TRBJ2-1; without DNA, the TCRdb call of TRBD1 cannot be checked. The receptor was isolated from a human donor with ulcerative colitis or Crohn's disease, or a healthy co-twin of an affected twin (not recorded which). CDR3 protein: CASSSSGGADNEQFF.